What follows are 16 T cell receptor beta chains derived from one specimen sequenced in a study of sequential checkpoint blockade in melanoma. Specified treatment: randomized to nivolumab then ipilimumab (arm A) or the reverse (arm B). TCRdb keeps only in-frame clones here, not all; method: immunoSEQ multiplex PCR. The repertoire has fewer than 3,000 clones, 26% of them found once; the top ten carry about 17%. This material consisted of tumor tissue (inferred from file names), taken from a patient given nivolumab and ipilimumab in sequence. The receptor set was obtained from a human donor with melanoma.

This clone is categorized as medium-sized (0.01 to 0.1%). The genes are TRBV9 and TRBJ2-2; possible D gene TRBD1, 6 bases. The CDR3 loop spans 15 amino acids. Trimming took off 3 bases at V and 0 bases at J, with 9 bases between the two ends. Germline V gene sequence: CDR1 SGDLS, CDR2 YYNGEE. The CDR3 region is CASSEQGTNTGELFF. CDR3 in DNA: TGTGCCAGCAGCGAACAGGGCACGAACACCGGGGAGCTGTTTTTT.

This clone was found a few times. CDR3 sequence reads: CASSSGLLQETQYF. The CDR3 nucleotides are TGTGCCAGCAGCTCGGGACTACTCCAAGAGACCCAGTACTTC. The chain combines TRBV11-3 with TRBJ2-5, with TRBD2 matching over 7 bases. Germline V CDR1 and CDR2: SGHNT, YENEEA. The junction had 3 bases not matched to a gene; V was cut back by 4 bases and J by 1 base. The CDR3 runs to 14 residues.

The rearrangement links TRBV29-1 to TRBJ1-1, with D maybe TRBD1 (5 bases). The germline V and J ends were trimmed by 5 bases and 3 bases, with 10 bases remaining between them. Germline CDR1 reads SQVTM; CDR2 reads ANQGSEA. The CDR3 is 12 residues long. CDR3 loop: CSVSTEYTEAFF. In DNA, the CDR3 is TGCAGCGTTTCGACAGAATACACTGAAGCTTTCTTT.

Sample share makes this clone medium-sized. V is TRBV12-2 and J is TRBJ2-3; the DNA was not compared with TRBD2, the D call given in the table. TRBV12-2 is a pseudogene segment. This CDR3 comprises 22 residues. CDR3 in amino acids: CASRLSPPVGGGLPRSTDTQYF. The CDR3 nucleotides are TGTGCAAGTCGCTTAAGCCCCCCCGTCGGCGGCGGACTACCGCGGAGCACAGATACGCAGTATTTT.

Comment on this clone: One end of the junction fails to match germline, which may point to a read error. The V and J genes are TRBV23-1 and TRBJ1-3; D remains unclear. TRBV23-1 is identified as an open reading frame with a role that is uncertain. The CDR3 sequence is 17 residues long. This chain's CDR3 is CASSHLRTPHSGSTIYF. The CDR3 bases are TGCGCCAGCAGTCACCTACGGACCCCCCACTCTGGAAGCACCATATATTTT.

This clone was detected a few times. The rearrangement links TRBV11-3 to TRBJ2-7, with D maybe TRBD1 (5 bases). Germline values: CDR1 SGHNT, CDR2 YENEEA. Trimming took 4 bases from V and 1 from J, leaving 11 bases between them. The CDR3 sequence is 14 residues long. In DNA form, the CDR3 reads TGTGCCAGCAGCTGGCCTCCAGGGTCCTACGAGCAGTACTTC. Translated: CASSWPPGSYEQYF.

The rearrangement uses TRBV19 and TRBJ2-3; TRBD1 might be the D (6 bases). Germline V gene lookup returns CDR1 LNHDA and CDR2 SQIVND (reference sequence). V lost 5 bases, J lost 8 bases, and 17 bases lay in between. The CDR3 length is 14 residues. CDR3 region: CASSFAGARGTQYF. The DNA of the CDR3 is TGTGCCAGTAGTTTTGCAGGGGCGAGAGGTACGCAGTATTTT.

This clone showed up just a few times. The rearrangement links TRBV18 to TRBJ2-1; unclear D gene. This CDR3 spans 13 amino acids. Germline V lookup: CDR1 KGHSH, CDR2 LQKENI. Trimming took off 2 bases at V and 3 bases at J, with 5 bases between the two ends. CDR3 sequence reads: CASSPMIYNEQFF. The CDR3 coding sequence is TGTGCCAGCTCACCAATGATCTACAATGAGCAGTTCTTC.

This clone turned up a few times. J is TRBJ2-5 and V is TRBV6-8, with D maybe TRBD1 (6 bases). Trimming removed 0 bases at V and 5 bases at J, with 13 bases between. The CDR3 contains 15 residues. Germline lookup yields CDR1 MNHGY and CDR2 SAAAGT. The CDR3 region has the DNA TGTGCCAGCAGTTACTCGCAGGGGCTTGGGGAGACCCAGTACTTC. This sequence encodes CASSYSQGLGETQYF.

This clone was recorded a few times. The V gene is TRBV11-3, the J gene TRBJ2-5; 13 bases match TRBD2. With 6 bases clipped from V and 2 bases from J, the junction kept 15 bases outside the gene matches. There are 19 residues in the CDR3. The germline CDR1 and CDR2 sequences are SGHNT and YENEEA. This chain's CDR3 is CASSLLGPGTSGEQETQYF. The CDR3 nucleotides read TGTGCCAGCAGTTTACTGGGCCCGGGGACTAGCGGGGAACAAGAGACCCAGTACTTC.

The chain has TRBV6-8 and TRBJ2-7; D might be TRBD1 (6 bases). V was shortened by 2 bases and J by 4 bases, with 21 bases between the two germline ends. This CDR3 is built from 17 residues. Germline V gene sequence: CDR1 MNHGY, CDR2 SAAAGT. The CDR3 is CASSYKRPTGPPYEQYF. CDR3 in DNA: TGTGCCAGCAGTTACAAGAGGCCGACAGGTCCCCCTTACGAGCAGTACTTC.

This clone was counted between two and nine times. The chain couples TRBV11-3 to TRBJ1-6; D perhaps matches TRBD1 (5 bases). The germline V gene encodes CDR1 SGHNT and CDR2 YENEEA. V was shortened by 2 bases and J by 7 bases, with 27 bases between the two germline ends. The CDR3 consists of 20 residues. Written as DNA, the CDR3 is TGTGCCAGCAGCTTACCCCCATGGAAGGGACTGGATTTGGGGAATTCACCCCTCCACTTT. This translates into CASSLPPWKGLDLGNSPLHF.

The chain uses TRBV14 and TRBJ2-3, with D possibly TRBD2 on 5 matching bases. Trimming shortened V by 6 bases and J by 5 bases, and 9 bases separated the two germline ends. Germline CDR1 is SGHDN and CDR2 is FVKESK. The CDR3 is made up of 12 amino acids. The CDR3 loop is CASSLRGDTQYF. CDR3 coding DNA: TGTGCCAGCAGTCTACGGGGAGATACGCAGTATTTT.

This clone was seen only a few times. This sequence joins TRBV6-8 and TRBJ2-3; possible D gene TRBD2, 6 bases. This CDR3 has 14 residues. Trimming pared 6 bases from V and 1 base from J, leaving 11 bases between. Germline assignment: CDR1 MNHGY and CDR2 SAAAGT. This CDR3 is CASSPGLGTDTQYF. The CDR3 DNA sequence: TGTGCCAGCAGCCCGGGACTTGGCACAGATACGCAGTATTTT.

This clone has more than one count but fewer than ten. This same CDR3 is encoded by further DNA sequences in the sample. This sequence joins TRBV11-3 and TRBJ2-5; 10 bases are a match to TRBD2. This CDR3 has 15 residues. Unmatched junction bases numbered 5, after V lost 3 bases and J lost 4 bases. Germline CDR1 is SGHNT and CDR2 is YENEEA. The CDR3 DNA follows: TGTGCCAGCAGCTTGGAGCGGGGGGGCCGAGAGACCCAGTACTTC. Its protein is CASSLERGGRETQYF.

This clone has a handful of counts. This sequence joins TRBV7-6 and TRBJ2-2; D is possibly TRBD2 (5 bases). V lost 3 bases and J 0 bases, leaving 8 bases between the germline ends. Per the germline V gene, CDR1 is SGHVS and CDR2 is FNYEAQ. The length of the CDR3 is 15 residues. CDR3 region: CASSFQRANTGELFF. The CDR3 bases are TGTGCCAGCAGCTTTCAGAGGGCGAACACCGGGGAGCTGTTTTTT.